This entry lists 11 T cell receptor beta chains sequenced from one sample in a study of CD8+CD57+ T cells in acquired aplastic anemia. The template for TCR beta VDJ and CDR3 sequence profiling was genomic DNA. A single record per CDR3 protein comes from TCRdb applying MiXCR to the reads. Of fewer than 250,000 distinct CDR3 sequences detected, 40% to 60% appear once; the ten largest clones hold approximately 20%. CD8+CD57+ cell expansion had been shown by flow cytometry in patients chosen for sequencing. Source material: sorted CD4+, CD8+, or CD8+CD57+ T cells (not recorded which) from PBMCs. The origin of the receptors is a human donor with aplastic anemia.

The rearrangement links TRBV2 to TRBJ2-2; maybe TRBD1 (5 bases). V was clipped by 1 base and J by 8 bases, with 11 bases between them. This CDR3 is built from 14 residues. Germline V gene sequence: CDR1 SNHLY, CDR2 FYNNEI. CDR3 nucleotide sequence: TGTGCCAGCAGTGAAGGGTTCAGGACAGGGGAGCTGTTTTTT. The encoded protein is CASSEGFRTGELFF.

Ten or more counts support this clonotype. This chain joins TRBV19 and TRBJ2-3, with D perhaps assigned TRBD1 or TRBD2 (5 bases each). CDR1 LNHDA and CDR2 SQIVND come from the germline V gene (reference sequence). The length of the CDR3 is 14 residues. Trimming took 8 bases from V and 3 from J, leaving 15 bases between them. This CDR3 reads CASQEGPGTDTQYF. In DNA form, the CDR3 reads TGTGCCAGTCAAGAGGGGCCTGGTACAGATACGCAGTATTTT.

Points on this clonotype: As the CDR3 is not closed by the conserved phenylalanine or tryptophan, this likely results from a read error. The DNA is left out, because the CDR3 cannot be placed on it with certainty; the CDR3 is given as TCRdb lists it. This CDR3 is CASSPRGGV. The chain employs TRBV7-9 and TRBJ2-2; TRBD1 is the table's D call, not checked against the DNA. Looked up from germline, CDR1 is SEHNR and CDR2 is FQNEAQ (reference sequence). With termini counted, the CDR3 has 9 amino acids.

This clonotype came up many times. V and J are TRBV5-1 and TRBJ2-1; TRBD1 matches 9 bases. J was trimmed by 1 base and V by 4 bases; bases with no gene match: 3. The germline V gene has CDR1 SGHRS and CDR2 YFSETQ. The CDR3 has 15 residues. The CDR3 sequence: CASSDDRGSYNEQFF. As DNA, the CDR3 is TGCGCCAGCAGCGACGACAGGGGGTCCTACAATGAGCAGTTCTTC.

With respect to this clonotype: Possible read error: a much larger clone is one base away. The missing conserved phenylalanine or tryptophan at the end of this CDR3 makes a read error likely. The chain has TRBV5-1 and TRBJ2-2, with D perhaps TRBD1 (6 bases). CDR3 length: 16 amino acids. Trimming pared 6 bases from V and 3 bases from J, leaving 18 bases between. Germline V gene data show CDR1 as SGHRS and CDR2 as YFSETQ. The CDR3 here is CASMDGTLSHTGELFS. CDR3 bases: TGCGCCAGCATGGACGGGACACTTTCCCACACCGGGGAGCTGTTTTCT.

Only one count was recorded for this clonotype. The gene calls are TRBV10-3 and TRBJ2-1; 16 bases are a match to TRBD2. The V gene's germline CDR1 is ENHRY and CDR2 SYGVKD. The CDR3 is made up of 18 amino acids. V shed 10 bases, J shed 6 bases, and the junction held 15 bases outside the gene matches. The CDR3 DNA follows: TGTGCCACCAGAGACGGGACTAGCGGGGGGGATTTCTCCAATGAGCAGTTCTTC. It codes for CATRDGTSGGDFSNEQFF.

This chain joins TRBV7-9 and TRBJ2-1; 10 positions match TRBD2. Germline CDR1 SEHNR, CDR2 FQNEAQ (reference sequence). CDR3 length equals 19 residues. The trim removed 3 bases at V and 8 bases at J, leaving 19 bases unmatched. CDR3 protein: CASSLLGRLAGPPEDEQFF. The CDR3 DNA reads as TGTGCCAGCAGCTTGCTCGGACGACTAGCGGGTCCCCCTGAAGATGAGCAGTTCTTC. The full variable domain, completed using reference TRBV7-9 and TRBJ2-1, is DTGVSQNPRHKITKRGQNVTFRCDPISEHNRLYWYRQTLGQGPEFLTYFQNEAQLEKSRLLSDRFSAERPKGSFSTLEIQRTEQGDSAMYLCASSLLGRLAGPPEDEQFFGPGTRLTVL.

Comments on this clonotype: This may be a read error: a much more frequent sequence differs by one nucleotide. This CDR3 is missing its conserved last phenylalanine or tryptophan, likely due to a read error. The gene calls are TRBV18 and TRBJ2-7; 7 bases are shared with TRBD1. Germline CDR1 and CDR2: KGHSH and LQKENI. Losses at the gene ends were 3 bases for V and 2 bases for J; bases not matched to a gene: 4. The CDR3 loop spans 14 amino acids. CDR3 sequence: CASSPSGTAYEQYL. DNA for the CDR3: TGTGCCAGCTCACCCTCCGGGACAGCCTACGAGCAGTACCTC.

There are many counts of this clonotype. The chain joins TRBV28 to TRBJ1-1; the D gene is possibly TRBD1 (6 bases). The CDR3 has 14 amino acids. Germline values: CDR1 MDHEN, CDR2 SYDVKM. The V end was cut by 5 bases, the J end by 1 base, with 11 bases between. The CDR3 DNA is TGTGCCAGCAGTCAACTACAGGGGAACACTGAAGCTTTCTTT. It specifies CASSQLQGNTEAFF.

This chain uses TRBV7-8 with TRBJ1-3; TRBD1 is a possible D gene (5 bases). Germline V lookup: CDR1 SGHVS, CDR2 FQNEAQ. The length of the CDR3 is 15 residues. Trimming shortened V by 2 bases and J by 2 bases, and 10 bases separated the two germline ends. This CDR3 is CASSLTGGTGNTIYF. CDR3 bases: TGTGCCAGCAGCTTAACGGGGGGGACTGGAAACACCATATATTTT.

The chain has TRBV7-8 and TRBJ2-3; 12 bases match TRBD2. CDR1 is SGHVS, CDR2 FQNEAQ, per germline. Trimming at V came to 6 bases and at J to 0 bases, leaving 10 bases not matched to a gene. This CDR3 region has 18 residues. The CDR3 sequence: CASSFRTSGDPSTDTQYF. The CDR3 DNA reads TGTGCCAGCAGTTTCCGGACTAGCGGGGACCCTAGCACAGATACGCAGTATTTT.